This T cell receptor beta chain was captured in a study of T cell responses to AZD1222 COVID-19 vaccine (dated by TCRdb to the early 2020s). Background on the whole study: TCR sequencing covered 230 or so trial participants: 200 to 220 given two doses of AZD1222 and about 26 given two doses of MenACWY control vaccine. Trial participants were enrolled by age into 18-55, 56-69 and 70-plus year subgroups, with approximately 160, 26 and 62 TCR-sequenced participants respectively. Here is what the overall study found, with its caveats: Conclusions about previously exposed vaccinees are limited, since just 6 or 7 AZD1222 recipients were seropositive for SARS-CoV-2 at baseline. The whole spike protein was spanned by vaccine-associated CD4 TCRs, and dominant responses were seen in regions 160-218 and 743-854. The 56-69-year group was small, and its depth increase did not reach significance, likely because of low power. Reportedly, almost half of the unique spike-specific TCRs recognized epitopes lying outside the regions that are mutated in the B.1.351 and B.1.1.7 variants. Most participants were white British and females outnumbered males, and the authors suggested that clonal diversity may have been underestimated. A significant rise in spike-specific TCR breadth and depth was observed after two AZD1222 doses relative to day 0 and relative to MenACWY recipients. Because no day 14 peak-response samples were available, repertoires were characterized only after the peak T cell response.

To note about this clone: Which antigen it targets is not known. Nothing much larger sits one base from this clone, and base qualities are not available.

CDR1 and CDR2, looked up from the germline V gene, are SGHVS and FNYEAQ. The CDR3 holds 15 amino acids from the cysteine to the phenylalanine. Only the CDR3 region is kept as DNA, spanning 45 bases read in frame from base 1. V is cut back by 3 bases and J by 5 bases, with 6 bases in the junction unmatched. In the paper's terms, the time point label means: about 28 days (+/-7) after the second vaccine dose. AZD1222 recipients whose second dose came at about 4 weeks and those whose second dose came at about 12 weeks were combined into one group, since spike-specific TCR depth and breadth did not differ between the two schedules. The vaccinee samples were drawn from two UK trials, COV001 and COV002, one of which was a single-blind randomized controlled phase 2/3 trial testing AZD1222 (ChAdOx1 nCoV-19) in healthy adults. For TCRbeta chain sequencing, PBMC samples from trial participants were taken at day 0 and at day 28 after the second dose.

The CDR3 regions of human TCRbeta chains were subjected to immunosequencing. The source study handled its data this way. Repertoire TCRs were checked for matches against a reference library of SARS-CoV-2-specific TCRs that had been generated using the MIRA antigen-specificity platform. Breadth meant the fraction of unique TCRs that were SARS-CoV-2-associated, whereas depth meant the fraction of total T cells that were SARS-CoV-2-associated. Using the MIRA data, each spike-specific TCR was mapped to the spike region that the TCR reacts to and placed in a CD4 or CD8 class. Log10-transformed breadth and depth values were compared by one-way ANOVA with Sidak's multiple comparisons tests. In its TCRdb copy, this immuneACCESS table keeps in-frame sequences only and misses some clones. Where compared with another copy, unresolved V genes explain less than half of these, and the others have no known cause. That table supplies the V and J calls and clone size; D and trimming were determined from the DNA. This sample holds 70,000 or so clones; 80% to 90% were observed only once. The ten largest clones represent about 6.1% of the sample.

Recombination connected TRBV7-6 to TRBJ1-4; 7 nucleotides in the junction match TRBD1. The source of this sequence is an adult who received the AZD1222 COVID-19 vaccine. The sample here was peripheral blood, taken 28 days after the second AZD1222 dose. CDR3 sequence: CASSFSYRGNEKLFF. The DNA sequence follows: TGTGCCAGCAGCTTTAGTTACAGGGGAAATGAAAAACTGTTTTTT.